This T cell receptor (beta chain) appears in the sequencing data of a study of T cell responses to AZD1222 COVID-19 vaccine. Looking at the study overall: The study pooled second doses at about 4 or about 12 weeks. General study results and limits: Among those given AZD1222, only six were seropositive at baseline. Possibly, clonal diversity was underestimated; donors were largely white British and included more females. Following two doses of AZD1222, Spike-specific TCR breadth and depth rose.

CDR3 length: 13 residues. Germline V gene sequence: CDR1 SQVTM, CDR2 ANQGSEA. Germline trimming cut 7 bases from V and 7 bases from J; bases unmatched to any gene: 12. In the case of this clone: Its target is not known.

TCRdb's copy holds only in-frame clones and misses some; the assay was immunoSEQ multiplex PCR. This table has about 130,000 clones, about 85% appearing once. This chain uses TRBV29-1 with TRBJ1-1, with TRBD1 matching over 7 bases. The input for sequencing was peripheral blood, taken on day 0 of AZD1222 vaccination. This TCR came from an adult in good health. CDR3 DNA sequence: TGCAGCGGTGGGCAGGGGGGCGGAGGTGAAGCTTTCTTT. Translation gives CSGGQGGGGEAFF.